This T cell receptor beta chain was profiled in a study of neurological immune-mediated disorders. The CDR3 has 14 residues. V was pared by 4 bases and J by 8 bases, with 7 bases of the junction left unmatched. Germline CDR1 is SGHRS and CDR2 is YFSETQ. Sample time point: technical triplicate 2. This clonotype was counted a few times. 5'RACE with 10-nucleotide random UMIs produced the cDNA. TCRdb re-called the 5' RACE reads through MiXCR, storing one row per CDR3 protein. The profile shows more than 50,000 distinct CDR3 sequences, 24% of them singletons. The V and J genes are TRBV5-1 and TRBJ1-4; 8 nucleotides match TRBD1. Material: PBMCs. This TCR derives from a man aged 55 to 70 with HTLV-1-associated myelopathy (HAM/TSP). CDR3 DNA: TGCGCCAGCAGCGCGGACAGGGTAGACGAAAAACTGTTTTTT. Translating it yields CASSADRVDEKLFF.